The 29 T cell receptor beta chains below come from one sample, sequenced in a study of cytomegalovirus exposure and HLA in healthy donors. With 60 Vbeta and 13 Jbeta primers, the PCR was carried out. Clones were read by immunoSEQ multiplex PCR, and TCRdb kept only the in-frame ones, dropping some. In the table there are 140,000 or so clones, 80% of which are singletons. Input material: PBMCs. These receptors all come from a man in his forties or fifties in good health and CMV-seronegative.

V is TRBV5-1 and J is TRBJ2-1, with D tentatively TRBD1 (7 bases). The V end was cut by 4 bases, the J end by 4 bases, with 12 bases between. This CDR3 region has 14 residues. Germline V CDR1 and CDR2: SGHRS, YFSETQ. The CDR3 DNA sequence: TGCGCCAGCAGCGCGGGACAGACATACAATGAGCAGTTCTTC. It is translated as CASSAGQTYNEQFF.

This clone was picked up a small number of times. The J gene is TRBJ1-4, the V gene TRBV5-1; TRBD1 matches 9 bases. V shed 0 bases and J 7 bases; nucleotides not matched to a gene: 4. The CDR3 loop spans 15 amino acids. Germline V gene lookup returns CDR1 SGHRS and CDR2 YFSETQ. CDR3 region: CASSLGDREFEKLFF. The CDR3 DNA reads TGCGCCAGCAGCTTGGGGGACAGGGAGTTTGAAAAACTGTTTTTT.

In DNA form, the CDR3 reads TGCGCCAGCAGCCCAGCTGCAGGGAGCAATCAGCCCCAGCATTTT. Amino acid sequence: CASSPAAGSNQPQHF. V usage is TRBV5-1 and J usage is TRBJ1-5, with D maybe TRBD1 (5 bases). Germline lookup yields CDR1 SGHRS and CDR2 YFSETQ. The CDR3 covers 15 residues. V shed 4 bases and J shed 1 base, with 12 bases lying between them.

This chain links TRBV18 with TRBJ1-4; no definite D call. The CDR3 runs to 14 residues. V was clipped by 4 bases and J by 0 bases, with 6 bases between them. Germline loops: CDR1 KGHSH, CDR2 LQKENI. This chain's CDR3 is CASSRQATNEKLFF. In DNA, the CDR3 is TGTGCCAGCTCACGACAAGCAACTAATGAAAAACTGTTTTTT.

This clone has only one observation. V usage is TRBV6-4 and J usage is TRBJ1-2, with a weak D call TRBD1 (6 bases). The germline gives CDR1 MRHNA, CDR2 SNTAGT. Deletions cut 0 bases from V and 1 base from J, with 15 bases between. The CDR3 spans 17 residues. The CDR3 DNA follows: TGTGCCAGCAGTGACTCTGCTCAGGGGCGTCTTAACTATGGCTACACCTTC. Residues: CASSDSAQGRLNYGYTF.

The rearrangement joins TRBV13 to TRBJ2-3; TRBD1 matches 8 bases. The CDR3 loop spans 16 amino acids. V lost 5 bases and J lost 2; bases outside the gene matches: 9. In germline, CDR1 is PRHDT, CDR2 FYEKMQ (reference sequence). The CDR3 reads CASSQGAGGLTDTQYF. The CDR3 nucleotides are TGTGCCAGCAGCCAGGGGGCAGGGGGACTCACAGATACGCAGTATTTT.

The rearrangement links TRBV9 to TRBJ2-3; 9 bases align to TRBD2. This CDR3 has 16 amino acids. Germline CDR1 reads SGDLS; CDR2 reads YYNGEE. V was clipped by 0 bases and J by 1 base; unmatched bases: 3. In DNA, the CDR3 is TGTGCCAGCAGCGTAGCAATAGCGGGGGGCACAGATACGCAGTATTTT. Its translation: CASSVAIAGGTDTQYF.

V is TRBV4-1 and J is TRBJ2-5; 12 bases fit TRBD1. Trimming took 0 bases from V and 5 from J; bases not matched to a gene: 4. Germline V gives CDR1 MGHRA, CDR2 YSYEKL. The CDR3 runs 16 residues. This CDR3 reads CASSQDGTGGLETQYF. CDR3 DNA: TGCGCCAGCAGCCAAGACGGGACAGGGGGCCTTGAGACCCAGTACTTC.

V and J are TRBV5-6 and TRBJ1-6; D may be TRBD1 (5 bases). The CDR3 has 15 residues. From germline, CDR1 is SGHDT and CDR2 YYEEEE. V was shortened by 1 base and J by 4 bases, with 9 bases between the two germline ends. The CDR3: CASSLNRLYNSPLHF. The CDR3 nucleotides are TGTGCCAGCAGCTTGAACAGGCTTTATAATTCACCCCTCCACTTT. The entire variable domain, with the rest obtained from reference TRBV5-6 and TRBJ1-6, is as follows: DAGVTQSPTHLIKTRGQQVTLRCSPKSGHDTVSWYQQALGQGPQFIFQYYEEEERQRGNFPDRFSGHQFPNYSSELNVNALLLGDSALYLCASSLNRLYNSPLHFGNGTRLTVT.

The V call is TRBV7-7, the J call TRBJ2-1; D possibly corresponds to TRBD2 (7 bases). Trimming left V 1 base short and J 2 bases short, with 9 bases between. The CDR3 has 15 residues. Germline-derived CDR1 and CDR2 are SSHAT and FNYEAQ (reference sequence). The CDR3 sequence: CASSLGGGPYNEQFF. In DNA form, the CDR3 reads TGTGCCAGCAGCTTAGGGGGGGGGCCCTACAATGAGCAGTTCTTC.

V is TRBV5-4 and J is TRBJ2-2; TRBD1 is a possible D gene (5 bases). CDR3 length equals 15 residues. The V end was cut by 0 bases, the J end by 2 bases, with 8 bases between. Per the germline V gene, CDR1 is SGHNT and CDR2 is YYREEE (reference sequence). CDR3 protein: CASSLVRGNTGELFF. In DNA, the CDR3 is TGTGCCAGCAGCTTGGTTAGGGGAAACACCGGGGAGCTGTTTTTT.

The chain links TRBV7-9 to TRBJ2-3; D gene uncertain. Germline V gives CDR1 SEHNR, CDR2 FQNEAQ (reference sequence). The CDR3 covers 14 residues. V lost 4 bases and J 1 base, leaving 9 bases between the germline ends. This CDR3 reads CASSSAGGTDTQYF. CDR3 DNA: TGTGCCAGCAGCTCTGCAGGTGGCACAGATACGCAGTATTTT.

The chain carries TRBV9 and TRBJ1-1, with 8 bases fitting TRBD1. Germline CDR1 reads SGDLS; CDR2 reads YYNGEE. This CDR3 is built from 15 residues. The V and J ends lost 3 bases and 1 base, in that order; junction bases with no gene match: 5. The CDR3 loop reads CASSGQQGENTEAFF. The CDR3, as DNA: TGTGCCAGCAGCGGACAACAGGGGGAGAACACTGAAGCTTTCTTT.

This chain links TRBV13 with TRBJ2-3; 10 nucleotides match TRBD1. Unmatched junction bases numbered 9, after V lost 5 bases and J lost 4 bases. Germline CDR1 reads PRHDT; CDR2 reads FYEKMQ (reference sequence). The CDR3 runs to 16 residues. CDR3 sequence reads: CASSRRDRGGPDTQYF. CDR3 bases: TGTGCCAGCAGCCGCCGGGACAGGGGAGGTCCAGATACGCAGTATTTT.

The chain recombines TRBV7-9 with TRBJ1-4; D unclear. The CDR3 is 15 amino acids. Germline CDR1 and CDR2: SEHNR and FQNEAQ (reference sequence). The V gene lost 1 base and the J gene lost 5 bases, with 11 bases spanning the gap. Here the CDR3 DNA reads TGTGCCAGCAGCTTAGATGGAGGGAGGAATGAAAAACTGTTTTTT. Protein: CASSLDGGRNEKLFF.

The J gene is TRBJ2-5, the V gene TRBV19; a weak D match, TRBD2 (6 bases). V shed 11 bases and J shed 8 bases, with 27 bases lying between them. The CDR3 totals 15 residues. Germline V lookup: CDR1 LNHDA, CDR2 SQIVND (reference sequence). The CDR3 is CASLWGWGVSETQYF. In nucleotides, the CDR3 is TGTGCCTCCCTATGGGGCTGGGGGGTGTCAGAAACCCAGTACTTC.

The chain couples TRBV10-1 to TRBJ2-5, with D possibly matching TRBD1 (6 bases). With 3 bases removed from V and 2 bases from J, the gap between germline ends came to 10 bases. CDR3 length: 14 amino acids. Germline V lookup: CDR1 WNHNN, CDR2 SYGVQD (reference sequence). The CDR3 coding sequence is TGCGCCAGCAGTGATCGGACAGAGCAAGAGACCCAGTACTTC. Translating gives CASSDRTEQETQYF.

The chain has TRBV5-1 and TRBJ2-5, with TRBD2 matching 12 bases. Per germline, CDR1 SGHRS and CDR2 YFSETQ. The trim removed 0 bases at V and 0 bases at J, leaving 6 bases unmatched. The CDR3 runs to 18 residues. In nucleotides, the CDR3 is TGCGCCAGCAGCTTGGGACTACTAGCGGGGGGAAACCAAGAGACCCAGTACTTC. Translating it yields CASSLGLLAGGNQETQYF. Using reference TRBV5-1 and TRBJ2-5 for the parts outside the CDR3, the full variable domain is KAGVTQTPRYLIKTRGQQVTLSCSPISGHRSVSWYQQTPGQGLQFLFEYFSETQRNKGNFPGRFSGRQFSNSRSEMNVSTLELGDSALYLCASSLGLLAGGNQETQYFGPGTRLLVL.

This clone was found a few times. This sequence joins TRBV18 and TRBJ2-1; tentative D call: TRBD1 (6 bases). CDR3 size: 14 residues. The V gene lost 4 bases and the J gene lost 0 bases, with 7 bases spanning the gap. Germline V gene data show CDR1 as KGHSH and CDR2 as LQKENI. The DNA for the CDR3 is TGTGCCAGCTCACTAGGGGGCTCCTACAATGAGCAGTTCTTC. Translated, it gives CASSLGGSYNEQFF.

Only a few counts were recorded for this clone. The rearrangement joins TRBV10-3 to TRBJ2-4; no definite D call. V dropped 8 bases and J dropped 0 bases, with 17 bases sitting between them. The CDR3 has 16 amino acids. Germline CDR1 is ENHRY and CDR2 is SYGVKD. Here the CDR3 reads CAIGPERTLAKNIQYF. The CDR3 DNA sequence: TGTGCCATCGGGCCGGAAAGAACACTAGCCAAAAACATTCAGTACTTC.

The V gene is TRBV6-6, the J gene TRBJ2-7; 7 nucleotides line up with TRBD1. CDR1 and CDR2 (germline): MNHNY, SVGAGI (reference sequence). V lost 0 bases, J lost 2 bases, and 4 bases stayed unmatched. This CDR3 contains 15 residues. The CDR3 loop is CASSYSGDSTYEQYF. The CDR3 coding sequence is TGTGCCAGCAGTTACTCGGGGGACAGTACCTACGAGCAGTACTTC.

CDR3 DNA: TGTGCCAGTAGTACCCGGGCCACAGGGAATTATGGCTACACCTTC. Translating gives CASSTRATGNYGYTF. The V gene is TRBV19, the J gene TRBJ1-2, with a tentative D call TRBD1 (6 bases). The germline V and J ends were trimmed by 4 bases and 5 bases, with 17 bases remaining between them. This CDR3 spans 15 amino acids. Germline-derived CDR1 and CDR2 are LNHDA and SQIVND (reference sequence). Using reference TRBV19 and TRBJ1-2 for the parts outside the CDR3, the full variable domain is DGGITQSPKYLFRKEGQNVTLSCEQNLNHDAMYWYRQDPGQGLRLIYYSQIVNDFQKGDIAEGYSVSREKKESFPLTVTSAQKNPTAFYLCASSTRATGNYGYTFGSGTRLTVV.

This clone was detected only once. The chain employs TRBV5-8 and TRBJ1-6; D might be TRBD1 (5 bases). The CDR3 runs to 15 residues. Trimming removed 0 bases at V and 7 bases at J, with 11 bases between. Germline CDR1 and CDR2: SGHTS and YDEGEE. For the CDR3, the DNA is TGTGCCAGCAGCTTGGTTATCGGGGGGAATTCACCCCTCCACTTT. Amino acid sequence: CASSLVIGGNSPLHF.

The chain couples TRBV29-1 to TRBJ1-1, with a possible D match to TRBD1 (5 bases). CDR1 and CDR2 (germline): SQVTM, ANQGSEA. The CDR3 runs 15 residues. Trimming took 1 base from V and 5 from J, leaving 17 bases between them. CDR3 sequence (DNA): TGCAGCGTTGAAGCCGCCGGGACTAGAGAGACTGAAGCTTTCTTT. It translates to CSVEAAGTRETEAFF.

V and J are TRBV27 and TRBJ2-7; D perhaps matches TRBD1 (6 bases). There are 12 residues in the CDR3. The V gene's germline CDR1 is MNHEY and CDR2 SMNVEV (reference sequence). V shed 8 bases and J shed 4 bases, with 12 bases lying between them. The CDR3 DNA reads TGTGCCAGCTGGACAGATCGGTACGAGCAGTACTTC. Translating gives CASWTDRYEQYF.

The V gene is TRBV7-9, the J gene TRBJ1-1, with 9 positions matching TRBD1. The CDR3 contains 16 residues. With V trimmed by 2 bases and J by 0 bases, 4 bases remained unmatched. Looked up from germline, CDR1 is SEHNR and CDR2 is FQNEAQ (reference sequence). The CDR3 region is CASSLMTGGMNTEAFF. The DNA of the CDR3 is TGTGCCAGCAGCTTAATGACAGGGGGGATGAACACTGAAGCTTTCTTT.

The rearrangement links TRBV9 to TRBJ2-7; 10 bases fit TRBD1. CDR3 length: 16 amino acids. Looked up from germline, CDR1 is SGDLS and CDR2 is YYNGEE. The V segment lost 0 bases and the J segment 0 bases; nucleotides outside the gene matches: 3. CDR3 residues: CASSVGGTGVSYEQYF. CDR3 bases: TGTGCCAGCAGCGTAGGGGGGACAGGGGTCTCCTACGAGCAGTACTTC. Drawing the rest from reference TRBV9 and TRBJ2-7, the complete variable domain is DSGVTQTPKHLITATGQRVTLRCSPRSGDLSVYWYQQSLDQGLQFLIQYYNGEERAKGNILERFSAQQFPDLHSELNLSSLELGDSALYFCASSVGGTGVSYEQYFGPGTRLTVT.

Comments on this clone: One junction end disagrees with the germline gene, perhaps due to a read error. The chain combines TRBV7-2 with TRBJ2-7; TRBD1 might be the D (6 bases). Per germline, CDR1 SGHTA and CDR2 FQGNSA. CDR3 length: 15 residues. The CDR3 DNA sequence: TGTGCCAGCAGCTTAGCTCAGGGGCCGTCCTGCGAGCAGTACTTC. Protein sequence: CASSLAQGPSCEQYF.

The chain recombines TRBV27 with TRBJ1-6; maybe TRBD1 (6 bases). Germline CDR1 and CDR2: MNHEY and SMNVEV (reference sequence). V lost 3 bases to trimming and J lost 9 bases, with 15 bases between them. This CDR3 region has 15 residues. The CDR3 loop reads CASSLVWGGASPLHF. The CDR3 region has the DNA TGTGCCAGCAGTTTGGTGTGGGGGGGGGCTTCACCCCTCCACTTT.